A single sample is the source of the 6 T cell receptor beta chains below, sequenced in a study of blood T cell repertoires in COVID-19. Profiling relied on immunoSEQ multiplex PCR, and the TCRdb table lists in-frame clones only, not all of them. The sample yields around 230,000 clones, around 80% seen once. Sequencing used peripheral blood. The receptors were sampled from a woman aged 50 to 60 with acute or convalescent COVID-19.

The chain combines TRBV6-6 with TRBJ2-2; D may be TRBD1 (6 bases). CDR3 length: 15 amino acids. The germline gives CDR1 MNHNY, CDR2 SVGAGI (reference sequence). Trimming stripped 2 bases from V and 5 bases from J, with 12 bases between. The CDR3 DNA is TGTGCCAGCAGTTACGGACAGACTGAGACCGGGGAGCTGTTTTTT. Translating gives CASSYGQTETGELFF.

This chain joins TRBV2 and TRBJ2-3, with TRBD2 matching over 10 bases. CDR3 size: 14 residues. CDR1 SNHLY and CDR2 FYNNEI come from the germline V gene. J was trimmed by 2 bases and V by 7 bases; bases with no gene match: 3. CDR3 loop: CASKTSGFTDTQYF. CDR3 coding DNA: TGTGCCAGCAAGACTAGCGGGTTCACAGATACGCAGTATTTT.

The J gene is TRBJ2-7, the V gene TRBV5-8; no definite D call. Trimming left V 1 base short and J 0 bases short, with 8 bases between. The CDR3 totals 14 residues. Germline-derived CDR1 and CDR2 are SGHTS and YDEGEE. CDR3 protein: CASSLQYSSYEQYF. In nucleotides, the CDR3 is TGTGCCAGCAGCTTGCAGTACAGCTCCTACGAGCAGTACTTC.

This clone has only a few counts. The J gene is TRBJ2-7, the V gene TRBV5-6; D remains unclear. V lost 0 bases and J lost 1, with 2 bases in between. This CDR3 region has 12 residues. The V gene's germline CDR1 is SGHDT and CDR2 YYEEEE. The chain's CDR3 is CASSLASYEQYF. CDR3 nucleotide sequence: TGTGCCAGCAGCTTGGCGTCCTACGAGCAGTACTTC.

This clone was observed a single time. This chain joins TRBV5-1 and TRBJ2-3; 8 bases are a match to TRBD1. The CDR3 runs to 16 residues. The J segment lost 1 base and the V segment lost 0 bases, leaving 4 bases of the junction unmatched. Germline CDR1 is SGHRS and CDR2 is YFSETQ. CDR3 in DNA: TGCGCCAGCAGCTTGGATCCGACAGGGGGCACAGATACGCAGTATTTT. Encoded protein: CASSLDPTGGTDTQYF. The full variable domain, its missing parts supplied by reference TRBV5-1 and TRBJ2-3, is KAGVTQTPRYLIKTRGQQVTLSCSPISGHRSVSWYQQTPGQGLQFLFEYFSETQRNKGNFPGRFSGRQFSNSRSEMNVSTLELGDSALYLCASSLDPTGGTDTQYFGPGTRLTVL.

The gene calls are TRBV2 and TRBJ2-2; 13 nucleotides agree with TRBD2. The CDR3 has 18 residues. J gave up 2 bases and V 6 bases, and 9 bases lay outside the gene matches. Germline CDR1 reads SNHLY; CDR2 reads FYNNEI. The CDR3 DNA sequence: TGTGCCAGCAGCCTGGGACTAGCGGGACCTATAAACACCGGGGAGCTGTTTTTT. As protein: CASSLGLAGPINTGELFF. The complete variable domain, with remaining parts taken from reference TRBV2 and TRBJ2-2, reads EPEVTQTPSHQVTQMGQEVILRCVPISNHLYFYWYRQILGQKVEFLVSFYNNEISEKSEIFDDQFSVERPDGSNFTLKIRSTKLEDSAMYFCASSLGLAGPINTGELFFGEGSRLTVL.